This TCR beta chain was sequenced during a study of HIV-infected patients and healthy controls. Reverse transcription used about 500 ng RNA and constant-region primers for alpha and beta. Using multiplexing indices, alpha and beta chain libraries were generated apart by chain-specific third strand synthesis. The SP2 site served as the priming point for second strand synthesis. TCRdb analysed the 5' RACE reads with MiXCR anew, one entry per CDR3 protein. The data show about 19,000 distinct CDR3 sequences, roughly 8.2% seen once. CDR3 length: 12 amino acids. Trimming removed 3 bases at V and 6 bases at J, with 8 bases between. All unsorted peripheral T cells were captured because whole blood was used without fractionation. Study conclusions and caveats: Healthy controls shared more CDR3 sequences between individuals than HIV-infected patients did. HIV-infected repertoires had significantly higher mean Gini indices than controls, possibly reflecting oligoclonality.

This clonotype is deemed medium-sized (0.01 to 0.1%). Its specificity is not known. This sequence originates from an adult in good health. The specimen was blood. The genes are TRBV12-3 or TRBV12-4 and TRBJ1-2; D might be TRBD1 (6 bases). This chain's CDR3 is CASSLTGNGYTF. CDR3 nucleotides: TGTGCCAGCAGTTTGACAGGAAATGGCTACACCTTC.